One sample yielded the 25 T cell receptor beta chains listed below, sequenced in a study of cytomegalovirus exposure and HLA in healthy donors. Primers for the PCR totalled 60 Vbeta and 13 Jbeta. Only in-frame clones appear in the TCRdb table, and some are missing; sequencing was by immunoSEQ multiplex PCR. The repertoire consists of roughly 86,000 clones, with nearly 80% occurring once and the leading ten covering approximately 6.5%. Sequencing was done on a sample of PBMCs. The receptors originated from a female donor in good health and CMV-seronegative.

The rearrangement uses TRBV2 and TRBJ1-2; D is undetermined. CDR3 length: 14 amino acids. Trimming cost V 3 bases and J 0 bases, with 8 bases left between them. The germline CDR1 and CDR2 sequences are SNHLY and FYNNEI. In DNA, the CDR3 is TGTGCCAGCAGTGAGGCCCCCTCTAACTATGGCTACACCTTC. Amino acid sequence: CASSEAPSNYGYTF.

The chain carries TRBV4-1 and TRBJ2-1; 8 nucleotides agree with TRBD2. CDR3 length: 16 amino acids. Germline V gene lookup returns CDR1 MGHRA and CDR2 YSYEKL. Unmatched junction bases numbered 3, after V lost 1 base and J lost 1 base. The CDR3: CASSQVAGISYNEQFF. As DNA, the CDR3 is TGCGCCAGCAGCCAAGTAGCGGGAATATCCTACAATGAGCAGTTCTTC.

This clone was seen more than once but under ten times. The CDR3 here is CASSQDQGLAQSTDTQYF. The CDR3, as DNA: TGTGCCAGCAGCCAAGATCAAGGGCTAGCGCAAAGCACAGATACGCAGTATTTT. The chain recombines TRBV4-2 with TRBJ2-3; D is possibly TRBD2 (6 bases). This CDR3 has 18 residues. The V gene lost 0 bases and the J gene lost 0 bases, with 16 bases spanning the gap. CDR1 and CDR2 from the germline V gene are LGHNA and YNFKEQ.

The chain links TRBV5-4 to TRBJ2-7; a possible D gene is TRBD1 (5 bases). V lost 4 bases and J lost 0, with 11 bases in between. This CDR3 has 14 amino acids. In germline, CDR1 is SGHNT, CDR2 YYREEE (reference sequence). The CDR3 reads CASSHQGTSYEQYF. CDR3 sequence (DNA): TGTGCCAGCAGCCACCAGGGAACCTCCTACGAGCAGTACTTC.

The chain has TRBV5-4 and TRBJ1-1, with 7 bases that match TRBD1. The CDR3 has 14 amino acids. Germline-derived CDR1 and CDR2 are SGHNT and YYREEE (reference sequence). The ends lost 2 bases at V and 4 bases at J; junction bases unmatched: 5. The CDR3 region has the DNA TGTGCCAGCAGCTTAGAGGGGGCAGGCACTGAAGCTTTCTTT. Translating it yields CASSLEGAGTEAFF.

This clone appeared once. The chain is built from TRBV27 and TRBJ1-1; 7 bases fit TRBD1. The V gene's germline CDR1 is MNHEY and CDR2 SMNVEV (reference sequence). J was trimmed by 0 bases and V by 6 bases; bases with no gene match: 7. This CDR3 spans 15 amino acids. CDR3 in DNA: TGTGCCAGCAGACAAACAGGGGACATGAACACTGAAGCTTTCTTT. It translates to CASRQTGDMNTEAFF.

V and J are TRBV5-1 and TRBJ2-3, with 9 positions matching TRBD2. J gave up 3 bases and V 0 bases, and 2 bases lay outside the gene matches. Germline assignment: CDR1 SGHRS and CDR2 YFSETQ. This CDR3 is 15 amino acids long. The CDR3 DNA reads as TGCGCCAGCAGCTTGGGACTAGCGGAGACAGATACGCAGTATTTT. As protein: CASSLGLAETDTQYF.

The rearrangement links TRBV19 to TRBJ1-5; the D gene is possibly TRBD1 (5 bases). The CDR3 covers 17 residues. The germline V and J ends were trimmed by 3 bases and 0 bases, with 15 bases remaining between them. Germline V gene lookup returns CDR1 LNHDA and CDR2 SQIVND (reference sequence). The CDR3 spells CASSILITGSSNQPQHF. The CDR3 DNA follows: TGTGCCAGTAGTATCCTAATTACAGGTTCTAGCAATCAGCCCCAGCATTTT.

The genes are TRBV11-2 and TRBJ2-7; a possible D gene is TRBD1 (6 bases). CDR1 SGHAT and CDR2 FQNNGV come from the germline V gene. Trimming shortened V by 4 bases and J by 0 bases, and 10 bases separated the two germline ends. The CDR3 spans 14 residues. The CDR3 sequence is CASSSRGISYEQYF. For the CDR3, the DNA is TGTGCCAGCAGCTCCAGGGGAATCTCCTACGAGCAGTACTTC.

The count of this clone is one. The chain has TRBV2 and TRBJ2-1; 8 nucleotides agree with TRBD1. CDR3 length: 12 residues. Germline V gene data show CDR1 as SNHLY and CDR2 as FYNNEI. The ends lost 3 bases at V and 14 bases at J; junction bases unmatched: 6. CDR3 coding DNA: TGTGCCAGCAGTGACACCACAGGGGGAGAGTTCTTC. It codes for CASSDTTGGEFF.

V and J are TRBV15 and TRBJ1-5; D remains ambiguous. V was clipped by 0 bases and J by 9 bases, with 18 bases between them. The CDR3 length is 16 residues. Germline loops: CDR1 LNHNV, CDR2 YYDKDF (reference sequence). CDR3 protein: CATSRDRGASLGPQHF. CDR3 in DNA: TGTGCCACCAGCAGAGATCGGGGTGCATCCTTAGGGCCCCAGCATTTT.

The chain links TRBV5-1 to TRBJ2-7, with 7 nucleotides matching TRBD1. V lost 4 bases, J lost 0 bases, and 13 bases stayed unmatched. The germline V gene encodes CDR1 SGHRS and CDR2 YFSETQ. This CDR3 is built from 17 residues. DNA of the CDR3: TGCGCCAGCAGCCTAGGGACAGCCCCCCTAAGCTCCTACGAGCAGTACTTC. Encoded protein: CASSLGTAPLSSYEQYF.

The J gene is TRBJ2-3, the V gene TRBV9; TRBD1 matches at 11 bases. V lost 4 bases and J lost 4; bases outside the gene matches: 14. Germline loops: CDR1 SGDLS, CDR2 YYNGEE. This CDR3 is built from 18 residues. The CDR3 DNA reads TGTGCCAGCAGCCGCAGAGGACAGGGGGCGTCTTGGGCAGATACGCAGTATTTT. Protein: CASSRRGQGASWADTQYF. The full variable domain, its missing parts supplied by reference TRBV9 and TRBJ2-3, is DSGVTQTPKHLITATGQRVTLRCSPRSGDLSVYWYQQSLDQGLQFLIQYYNGEERAKGNILERFSAQQFPDLHSELNLSSLELGDSALYFCASSRRGQGASWADTQYFGPGTRLTVL.

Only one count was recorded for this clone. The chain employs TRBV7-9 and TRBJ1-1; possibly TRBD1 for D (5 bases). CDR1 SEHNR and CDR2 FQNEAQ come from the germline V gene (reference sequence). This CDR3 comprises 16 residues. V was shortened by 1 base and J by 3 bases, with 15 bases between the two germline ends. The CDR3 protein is CASSLVKSGADTEAFF. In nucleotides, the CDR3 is TGTGCCAGCAGCTTAGTTAAGAGTGGGGCGGACACTGAAGCTTTCTTT. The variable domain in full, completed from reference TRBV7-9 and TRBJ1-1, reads DTGVSQNPRHKITKRGQNVTFRCDPISEHNRLYWYRQTLGQGPEFLTYFQNEAQLEKSRLLSDRFSAERPKGSFSTLEIQRTEQGDSAMYLCASSLVKSGADTEAFFGQGTRLTVV.

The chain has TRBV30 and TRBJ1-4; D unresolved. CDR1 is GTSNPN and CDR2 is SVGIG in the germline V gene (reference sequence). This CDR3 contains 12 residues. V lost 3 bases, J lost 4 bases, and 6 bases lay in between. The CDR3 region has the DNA TGTGCCTGGAGCGTAGTTAATGAAAAACTGTTTTTT. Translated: CAWSVVNEKLFF.

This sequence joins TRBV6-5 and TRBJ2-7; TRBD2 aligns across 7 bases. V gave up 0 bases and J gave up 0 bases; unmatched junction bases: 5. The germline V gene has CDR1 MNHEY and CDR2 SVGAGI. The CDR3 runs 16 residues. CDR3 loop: CASSYSLGGASYEQYF. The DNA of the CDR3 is TGTGCCAGCAGTTACTCGTTGGGAGGGGCCTCCTACGAGCAGTACTTC.

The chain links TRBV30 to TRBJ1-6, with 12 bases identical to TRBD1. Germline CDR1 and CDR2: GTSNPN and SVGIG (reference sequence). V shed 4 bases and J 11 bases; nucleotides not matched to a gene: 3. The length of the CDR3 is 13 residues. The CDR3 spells CAWIGTGGTPLHF. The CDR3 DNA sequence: TGTGCCTGGATTGGGACAGGGGGCACACCCCTCCACTTT.

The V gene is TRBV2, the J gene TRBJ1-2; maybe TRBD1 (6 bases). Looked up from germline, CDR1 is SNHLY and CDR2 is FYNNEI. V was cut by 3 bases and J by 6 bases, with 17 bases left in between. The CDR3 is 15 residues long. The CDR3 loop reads CASSDSAGALDGYTF. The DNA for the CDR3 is TGTGCCAGCAGTGATTCGGCAGGGGCTCTGGATGGCTACACCTTC.

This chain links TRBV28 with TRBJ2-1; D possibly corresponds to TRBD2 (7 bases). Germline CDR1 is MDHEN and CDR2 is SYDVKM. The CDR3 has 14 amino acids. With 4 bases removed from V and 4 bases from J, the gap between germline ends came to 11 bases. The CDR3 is CASSSGGLYNEQFF. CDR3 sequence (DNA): TGTGCCAGCAGTTCCGGGGGGCTATACAATGAGCAGTTCTTC.

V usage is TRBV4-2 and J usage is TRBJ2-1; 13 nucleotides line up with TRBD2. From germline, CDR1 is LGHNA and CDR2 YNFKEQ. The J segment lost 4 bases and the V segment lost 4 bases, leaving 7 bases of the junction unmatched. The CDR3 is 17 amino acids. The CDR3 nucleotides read TGTGCCAGCAGCCCTAAGACTAGCGGGGGGCCTTACAATGAGCAGTTCTTC. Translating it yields CASSPKTSGGPYNEQFF.

CDR3 protein: CASSFMNTEAFF. For the CDR3, the DNA is TGTGCCAGCTCCTTTATGAACACTGAAGCTTTCTTT. This chain joins TRBV7-9 and TRBJ1-1; D is unclear. The CDR3 is 12 residues long. V lost 8 bases, J lost 0 bases, and 7 bases lay in between. Germline V CDR1 and CDR2: SEHNR, FQNEAQ (reference sequence).

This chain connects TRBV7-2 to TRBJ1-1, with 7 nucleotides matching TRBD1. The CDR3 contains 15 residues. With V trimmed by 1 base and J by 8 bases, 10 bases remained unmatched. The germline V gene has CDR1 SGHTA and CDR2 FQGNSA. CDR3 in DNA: TGTGCCAGCAGCTTAGGTGAGGTAAGGGGGCCCGAAGCTTTCTTT. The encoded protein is CASSLGEVRGPEAFF.

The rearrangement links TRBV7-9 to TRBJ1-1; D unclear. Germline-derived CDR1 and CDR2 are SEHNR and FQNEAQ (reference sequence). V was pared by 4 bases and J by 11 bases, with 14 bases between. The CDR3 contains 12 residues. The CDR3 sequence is CASSSSLVGAFF. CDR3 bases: TGTGCCAGCAGCTCTTCATTAGTTGGTGCTTTCTTT. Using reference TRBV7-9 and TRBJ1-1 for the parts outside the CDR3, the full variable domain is DTGVSQNPRHKITKRGQNVTFRCDPISEHNRLYWYRQTLGQGPEFLTYFQNEAQLEKSRLLSDRFSAERPKGSFSTLEIQRTEQGDSAMYLCASSSSLVGAFFGQGTRLTVV.

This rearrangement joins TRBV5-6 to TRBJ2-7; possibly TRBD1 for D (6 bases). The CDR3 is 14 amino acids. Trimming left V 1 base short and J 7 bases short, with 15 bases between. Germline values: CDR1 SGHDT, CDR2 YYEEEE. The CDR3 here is CASSLLSGAGEQYF. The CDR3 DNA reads TGTGCCAGCAGCTTGTTGTCAGGGGCAGGGGAGCAGTACTTC.

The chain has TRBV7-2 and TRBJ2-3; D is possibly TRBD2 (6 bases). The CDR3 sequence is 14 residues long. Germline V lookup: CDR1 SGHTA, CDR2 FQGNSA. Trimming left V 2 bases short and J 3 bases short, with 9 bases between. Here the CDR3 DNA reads TGTGCCAGCAGCTTAAGACTAGTAACAGATACGCAGTATTTT. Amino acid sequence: CASSLRLVTDTQYF.